The TCR beta chain described here comes from a study of T cells in Graves' hyperthyroidism and ophthalmopathy. This clonotype was detected a few times. RNA transcripts were the template for amplifying TCR beta CDR3 regions. First-round RT-PCR with HTBI primers amplified the TCR CDR3 region. Each CDR3 protein is one row after TCRdb ran MiXCR on the multiplex PCR reads. The table includes about 570,000 distinct CDR3 sequences, 40% to 55% detected once. This CDR3 is built from 13 residues. The germline CDR1 and CDR2 sequences are MNHEY and SMNVEV (reference sequence). Trimming removed 7 bases at V and 5 bases at J, with 11 bases between.

The clonotype originates from an adult woman with Graves' disease, either hyperthyroidism or ophthalmopathy (not recorded which). Sequencing was carried out using peripheral blood or thyroid tissue (not recorded which). The chain links TRBV27 to TRBJ2-2; no clear D gene. CDR3 bases: TGTGCCAGCAATGACGAGACTACCGGGGAGCTGTTTTTT. Amino acid sequence: CASNDETTGELFF.